A single sample is the source of the 9 T cell receptor beta chains below, sequenced in a study of T cell repertoires in cytomegalovirus infection (dated by TCRdb to the late 2010s). TCRdb names Illumina HiSeq 1500 as the instrument used. TCRdb reprocessing: public reads trimmed at Q25 with fastp, clones called with MiXCR, in-frame beta chains kept. For every CDR3 protein sequence, its rows merge into one entry that carries the most common genes and DNA. The sample records hundreds of thousands of distinct CDR3 sequences, 6.5% of which are singletons. The ten top clones hold 5.5% to 6.5% of the sample. The sequenced material came from PBMCs. All receptors come from a human donor in good health (CMV status not recorded). Some clones in this sample may be carry-over from other donors' samples.

This rearrangement joins TRBV14 to TRBJ2-4, with a tentative D call TRBD2 (6 bases). V was clipped by 3 bases and J by 7 bases, with 16 bases between them. The CDR3 covers 15 residues. Germline-derived CDR1 and CDR2 are SGHDN and FVKESK. CDR3 DNA sequence: TGTGCCAGCAGCCATCTTCAACCGGGGAGGAACATTCAGTACTTC. This translates into CASSHLQPGRNIQYF.

This clonotype was observed at least ten times. This chain joins TRBV7-2 and TRBJ1-2; D is unresolved. V gave up 0 bases and J gave up 4 bases, with 3 bases separating them. CDR1 is SGHTA and CDR2 is FQGNSA in the germline V gene. This CDR3 is built from 12 residues. The CDR3 protein is CASSLAGYGYTF. The CDR3 DNA sequence: TGTGCCAGCAGCTTAGCAGGCTATGGCTACACCTTC.

This clonotype was counted ten times or more. This chain links TRBV29-1 with TRBJ1-1; possibly TRBD1 for D (5 bases). This CDR3 is built from 14 residues. Trimming took off 3 bases at V and 1 base at J, with 12 bases between the two ends. Germline CDR1 SQVTM, CDR2 ANQGSEA. The CDR3 loop reads CSVDLAGPNTEAFF. CDR3 nucleotides: TGCAGCGTTGACCTGGCAGGGCCGAACACTGAAGCTTTCTTT.

This clonotype appeared many times. This chain connects TRBV7-2 to TRBJ1-1; TRBD1 is a possible D gene (6 bases). The V gene's germline CDR1 is SGHTA and CDR2 FQGNSA. Deletions cut 1 base from V and 4 bases from J, with 10 bases between. CDR3 length: 14 amino acids. The CDR3 DNA reads as TGTGCCAGCAGCTTAGGCGGACAGACCACTGAAGCTTTCTTT. It specifies CASSLGGQTTEAFF.

For the CDR3, the DNA is TGCAGTGCTAGAGATTCAGGGGACTCCACCTACGAGCAGTACTTC. Translating it yields CSARDSGDSTYEQYF. This chain connects TRBV20-1 to TRBJ2-7; tentatively, D is TRBD1 or TRBD2 (6 bases each). The V end lost 0 bases, the J end lost 2 bases, and 14 bases lay between the germline ends. Germline CDR1 reads DFQATT; CDR2 reads SNEGSKA (reference sequence). This CDR3 has 15 residues.

This clonotype was seen many times. The J gene is TRBJ2-1, the V gene TRBV5-6, with 9 bases aligning to TRBD2. CDR3 length: 15 residues. Germline lookup yields CDR1 SGHDT and CDR2 YYEEEE. Germline trimming cut 2 bases from V and 7 bases from J; bases unmatched to any gene: 7. This chain's CDR3 is CASSFRGGAGNEQFF. The CDR3 DNA follows: TGTGCCAGCAGCTTCCGCGGGGGGGCAGGGAATGAGCAGTTCTTC.

This clonotype showed up many times. The chain employs TRBV6-2 or TRBV6-3 and TRBJ1-5; a weak D match, TRBD1 (6 bases). Trimming took off 4 bases at V and 6 bases at J, with 19 bases between the two ends. The CDR3 sequence is 16 residues long. Germline lookup yields CDR1 MNHEY and CDR2 SVGEGT. CDR3 sequence: CASSSLRGGEGQPQHF. The CDR3, as DNA: TGTGCCAGCAGTTCCTTAAGGGGGGGTGAAGGTCAGCCCCAGCATTTT.

At least ten counts were recorded for this clonotype. The chain links TRBV5-1 to TRBJ2-7, with D perhaps TRBD2 (5 bases). Germline V gives CDR1 SGHRS, CDR2 YFSETQ. Trimming removed 4 bases from V and 1 base from J, with 15 bases in between. CDR3 length equals 15 residues. The CDR3 DNA reads TGCGCCAGCAGCCTCATCCCGGACTTATCCTACGAGCAGTACTTC. This gives the protein CASSLIPDLSYEQYF.

This clonotype was picked up many times. The rearrangement links TRBV19 to TRBJ1-3; no clear D gene. Trimming took 4 bases from V and 0 from J, leaving 7 bases between them. This CDR3 is built from 14 residues. Germline lookup yields CDR1 LNHDA and CDR2 SQIVND (reference sequence). CDR3 bases: TGTGCCAGTAGTAGGGCGGACTCTGGAAACACCATATATTTT. Translating it yields CASSRADSGNTIYF.